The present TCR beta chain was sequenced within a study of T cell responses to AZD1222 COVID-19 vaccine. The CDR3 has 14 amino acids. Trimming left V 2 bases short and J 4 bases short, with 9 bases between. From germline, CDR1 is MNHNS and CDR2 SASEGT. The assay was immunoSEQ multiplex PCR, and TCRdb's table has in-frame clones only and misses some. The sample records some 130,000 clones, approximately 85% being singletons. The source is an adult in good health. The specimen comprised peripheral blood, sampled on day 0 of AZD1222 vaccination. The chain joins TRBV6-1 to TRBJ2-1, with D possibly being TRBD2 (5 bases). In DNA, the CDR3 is TGTGCCAGCAGTGAAACGGGGATGTACAATGAGCAGTTCTTC. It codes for CASSETGMYNEQFF.